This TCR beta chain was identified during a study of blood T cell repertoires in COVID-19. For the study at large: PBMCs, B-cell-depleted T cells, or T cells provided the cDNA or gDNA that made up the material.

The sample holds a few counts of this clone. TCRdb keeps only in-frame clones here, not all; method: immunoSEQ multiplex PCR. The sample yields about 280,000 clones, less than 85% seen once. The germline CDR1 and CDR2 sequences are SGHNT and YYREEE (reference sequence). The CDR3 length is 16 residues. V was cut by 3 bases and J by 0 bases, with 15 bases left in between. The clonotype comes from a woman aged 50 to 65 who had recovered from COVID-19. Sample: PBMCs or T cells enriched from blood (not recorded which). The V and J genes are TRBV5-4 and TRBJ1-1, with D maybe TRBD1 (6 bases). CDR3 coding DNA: TGTGCCAGCAGCTCCGCGGGTCGGGACATGAACACTGAAGCTTTCTTT. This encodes CASSSAGRDMNTEAFF.